This T cell receptor (beta chain) was obtained from a study of T cell changes during pregnancy in multiple sclerosis. The assay was immunoSEQ multiplex PCR, and TCRdb's table has in-frame clones only and misses some. The table records 40,000 to 45,000 clones, roughly nine tenths of them present only once. The CDR3 loop spans 15 amino acids. V gave up 3 bases and J gave up 5 bases, with 16 bases separating them. CDR1 and CDR2 (germline): SGHTA, FQGNSA. The gene calls are TRBV7-2 and TRBJ1-2; possible D gene TRBD1, 6 bases. Sequencing was performed on CD4+ T cells from peripheral blood mononuclear cells, taken before pregnancy. This receptor was taken from a female donor with multiple sclerosis, enrolled in a pregnancy study. This chain's CDR3 is CASSFQAGATYGYTF. In nucleotides, the CDR3 is TGTGCCAGCAGCTTTCAGGCAGGGGCCACTTATGGCTACACCTTC.